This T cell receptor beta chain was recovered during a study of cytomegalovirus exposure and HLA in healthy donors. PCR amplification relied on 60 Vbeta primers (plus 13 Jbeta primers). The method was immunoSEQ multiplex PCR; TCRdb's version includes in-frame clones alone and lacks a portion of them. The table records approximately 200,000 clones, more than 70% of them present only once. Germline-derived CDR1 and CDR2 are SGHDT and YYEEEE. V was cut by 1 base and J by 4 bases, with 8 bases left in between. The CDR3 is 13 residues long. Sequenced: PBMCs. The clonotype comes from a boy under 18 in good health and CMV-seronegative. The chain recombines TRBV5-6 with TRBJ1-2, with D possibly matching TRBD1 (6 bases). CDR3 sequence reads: CASSLTGTYGYTF. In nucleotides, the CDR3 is TGTGCCAGCAGCTTGACAGGGACCTATGGCTACACCTTC.